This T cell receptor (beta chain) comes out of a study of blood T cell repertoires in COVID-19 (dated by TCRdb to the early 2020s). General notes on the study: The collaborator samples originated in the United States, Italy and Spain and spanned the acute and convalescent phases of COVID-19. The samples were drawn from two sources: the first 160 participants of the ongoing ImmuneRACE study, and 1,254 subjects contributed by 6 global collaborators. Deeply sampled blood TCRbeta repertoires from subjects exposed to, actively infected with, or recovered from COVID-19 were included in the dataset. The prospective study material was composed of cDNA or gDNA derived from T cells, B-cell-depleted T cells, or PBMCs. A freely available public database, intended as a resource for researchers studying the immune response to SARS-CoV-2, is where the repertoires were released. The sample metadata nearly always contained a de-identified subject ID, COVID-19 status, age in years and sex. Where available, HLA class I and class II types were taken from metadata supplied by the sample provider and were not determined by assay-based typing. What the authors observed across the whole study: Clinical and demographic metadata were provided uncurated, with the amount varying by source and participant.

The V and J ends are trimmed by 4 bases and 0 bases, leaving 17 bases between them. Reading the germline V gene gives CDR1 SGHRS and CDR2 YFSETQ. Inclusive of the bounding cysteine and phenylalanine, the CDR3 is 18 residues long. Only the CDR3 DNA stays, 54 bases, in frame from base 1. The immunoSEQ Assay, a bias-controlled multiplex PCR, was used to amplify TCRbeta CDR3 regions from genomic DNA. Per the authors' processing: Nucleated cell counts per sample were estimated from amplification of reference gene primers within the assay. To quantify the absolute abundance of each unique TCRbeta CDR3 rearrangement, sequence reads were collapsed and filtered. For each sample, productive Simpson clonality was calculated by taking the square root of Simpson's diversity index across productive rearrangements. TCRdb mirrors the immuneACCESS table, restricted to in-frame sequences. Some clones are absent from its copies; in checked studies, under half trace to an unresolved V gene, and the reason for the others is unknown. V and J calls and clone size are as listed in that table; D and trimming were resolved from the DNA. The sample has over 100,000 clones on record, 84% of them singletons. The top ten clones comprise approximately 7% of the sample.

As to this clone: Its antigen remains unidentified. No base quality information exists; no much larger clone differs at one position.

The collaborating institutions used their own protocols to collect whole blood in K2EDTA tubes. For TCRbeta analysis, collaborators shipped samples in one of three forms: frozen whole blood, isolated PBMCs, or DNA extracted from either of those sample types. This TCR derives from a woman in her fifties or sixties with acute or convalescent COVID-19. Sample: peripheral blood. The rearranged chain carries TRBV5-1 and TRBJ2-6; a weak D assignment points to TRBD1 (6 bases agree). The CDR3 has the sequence CASSPSGRGVSGANVLTF. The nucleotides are TGCGCCAGCAGCCCCTCGGGCAGGGGCGTCTCTGGGGCCAACGTCCTGACTTTC.